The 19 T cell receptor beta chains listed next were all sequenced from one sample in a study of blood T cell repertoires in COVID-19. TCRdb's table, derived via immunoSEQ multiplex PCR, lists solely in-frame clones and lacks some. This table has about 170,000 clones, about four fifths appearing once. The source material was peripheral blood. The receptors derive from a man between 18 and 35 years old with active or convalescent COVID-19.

In DNA form, the CDR3 reads TGTGCAAGTCGCTTAGCGATGGCAGGTCGAAACTATGGCTACACCTTC. It specifies CASRLAMAGRNYGYTF. The chain combines TRBV12-2 with TRBJ1-2; the D call of TRBD1 is as the table states it, not checked on the DNA. TRBV12-2 is a pseudogene locus. The CDR3 is 16 amino acids.

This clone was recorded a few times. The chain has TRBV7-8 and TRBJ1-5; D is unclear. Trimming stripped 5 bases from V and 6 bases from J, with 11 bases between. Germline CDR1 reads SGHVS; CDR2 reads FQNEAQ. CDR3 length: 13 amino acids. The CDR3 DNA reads TGTGCCAGCAGCCCCCAGGTGATTCAGCCCCAGCATTTT. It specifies CASSPQVIQPQHF. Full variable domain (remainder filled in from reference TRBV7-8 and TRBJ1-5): GAGVSQSPRYKVAKRGQDVALRCDPISGHVSLFWYQQALGQGPEFLTYFQNEAQLDKSGLPSDRFFAERPEGSVSTLKIQRTQQEDSAVYLCASSPQVIQPQHFGDGTRLSIL.

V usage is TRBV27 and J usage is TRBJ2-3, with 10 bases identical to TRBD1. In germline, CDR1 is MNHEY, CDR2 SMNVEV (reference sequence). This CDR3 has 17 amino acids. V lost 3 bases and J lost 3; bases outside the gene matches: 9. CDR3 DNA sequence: TGTGCCAGCAGTTTTCGACAGGGGGCGCCCAGTACAGATACGCAGTATTTT. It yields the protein CASSFRQGAPSTDTQYF.

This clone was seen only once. The CDR3 protein is CASSATQGGHEKLFF. The CDR3 DNA is TGTGCCAGCAGTGCGACCCAAGGAGGGCATGAAAAACTGTTTTTT. The chain employs TRBV2 and TRBJ1-4; D not resolved. There are 15 residues in the CDR3. V dropped 4 bases and J dropped 6 bases, with 15 bases sitting between them. Germline V gene data show CDR1 as SNHLY and CDR2 as FYNNEI.

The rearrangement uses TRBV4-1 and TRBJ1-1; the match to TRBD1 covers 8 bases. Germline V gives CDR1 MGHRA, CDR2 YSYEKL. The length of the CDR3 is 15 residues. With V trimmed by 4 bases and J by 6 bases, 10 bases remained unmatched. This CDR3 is CASSRIGQGNAEAFF. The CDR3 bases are TGCGCCAGCAGCCGGATAGGACAGGGAAACGCTGAAGCTTTCTTT.

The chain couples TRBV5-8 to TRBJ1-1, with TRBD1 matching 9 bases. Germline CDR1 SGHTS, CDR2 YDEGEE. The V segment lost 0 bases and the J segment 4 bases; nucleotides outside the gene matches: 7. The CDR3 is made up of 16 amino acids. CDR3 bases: TGTGCCAGCAGCTTGGTGCCGGGACAGGGAATCACTGAAGCTTTCTTT. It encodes CASSLVPGQGITEAFF.

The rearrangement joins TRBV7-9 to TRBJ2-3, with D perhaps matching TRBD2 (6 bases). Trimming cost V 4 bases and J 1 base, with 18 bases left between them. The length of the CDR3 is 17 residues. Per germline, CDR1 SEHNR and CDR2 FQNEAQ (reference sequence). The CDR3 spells CASSSPREAGRTDTQYF. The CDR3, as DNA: TGTGCCAGCAGCTCCCCTAGAGAGGCGGGACGCACAGATACGCAGTATTTT.

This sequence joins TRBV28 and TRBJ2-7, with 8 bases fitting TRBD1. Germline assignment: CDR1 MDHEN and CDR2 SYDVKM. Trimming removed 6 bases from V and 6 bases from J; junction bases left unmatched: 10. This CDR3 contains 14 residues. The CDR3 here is CASRRLDRAGEQYF. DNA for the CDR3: TGTGCCAGCAGACGCCTGGACAGGGCGGGCGAGCAGTACTTC. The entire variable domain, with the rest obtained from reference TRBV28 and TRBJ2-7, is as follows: DVKVTQSSRYLVKRTGEKVFLECVQDMDHENMFWYRQDPGLGLRLIYFSYDVKMKEKGDIPEGYSVSREKKERFSLILESASTNQTSMYLCASRRLDRAGEQYFGPGTRLTVT.

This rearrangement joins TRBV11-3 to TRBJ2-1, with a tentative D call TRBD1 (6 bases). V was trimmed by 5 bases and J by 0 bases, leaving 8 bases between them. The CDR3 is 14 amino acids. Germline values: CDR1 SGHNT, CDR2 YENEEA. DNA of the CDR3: TGTGCCAGCAGCCTGGACAGCTCCTACAATGAGCAGTTCTTC. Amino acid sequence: CASSLDSSYNEQFF.

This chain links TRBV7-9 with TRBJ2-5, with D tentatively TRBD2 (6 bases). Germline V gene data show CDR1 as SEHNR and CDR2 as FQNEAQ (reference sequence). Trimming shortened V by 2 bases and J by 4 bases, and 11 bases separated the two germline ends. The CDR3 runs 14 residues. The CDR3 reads CASSLMEGRETQYF. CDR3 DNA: TGTGCCAGCAGCTTAATGGAGGGAAGAGAGACCCAGTACTTC.

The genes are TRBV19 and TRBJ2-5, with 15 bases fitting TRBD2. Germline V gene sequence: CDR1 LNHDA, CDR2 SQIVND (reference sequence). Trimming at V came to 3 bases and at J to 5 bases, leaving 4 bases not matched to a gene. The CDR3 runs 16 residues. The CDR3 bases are TGTGCCAGTAGTATCGGACTAGCGGGGGGGTTGGAGACCCAGTACTTC. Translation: CASSIGLAGGLETQYF.

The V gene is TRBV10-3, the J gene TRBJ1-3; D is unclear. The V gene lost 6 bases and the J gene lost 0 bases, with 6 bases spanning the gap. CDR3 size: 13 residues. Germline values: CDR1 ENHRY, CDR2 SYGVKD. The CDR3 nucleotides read TGTGCCATCAGATGGGCCTCTGGAAACACCATATATTTT. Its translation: CAIRWASGNTIYF.

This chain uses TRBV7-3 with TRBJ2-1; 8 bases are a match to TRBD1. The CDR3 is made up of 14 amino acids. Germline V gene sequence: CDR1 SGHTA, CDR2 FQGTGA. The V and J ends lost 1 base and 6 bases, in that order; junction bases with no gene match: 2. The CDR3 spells CASSLITGGNEQFF. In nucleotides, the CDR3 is TGTGCCAGCAGCTTAATCACAGGGGGCAATGAGCAGTTCTTC.

For the CDR3, the DNA is TGTGCCAGCAGCGTGGGACTAGCGGGGGGGACCTACGAGCAGTACTTC. This codes for CASSVGLAGGTYEQYF. The rearrangement joins TRBV11-2 to TRBJ2-7; 16 bases are a match to TRBD2. Per germline, CDR1 SGHAT and CDR2 FQNNGV. The CDR3 totals 16 residues. The junction had 3 bases not matched to a gene; V was cut back by 5 bases and J by 2 bases.

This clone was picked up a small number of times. The CDR3 is CASSMTGTGNEKLFF. The CDR3 DNA follows: TGCGCCAGCAGCATGACCGGGACAGGGAATGAAAAACTGTTTTTT. This rearrangement joins TRBV5-1 to TRBJ1-4, with 9 bases aligning to TRBD1. V shed 4 bases and J 5 bases; nucleotides not matched to a gene: 6. CDR1 and CDR2 from the germline V gene are SGHRS and YFSETQ. The CDR3 spans 15 residues.

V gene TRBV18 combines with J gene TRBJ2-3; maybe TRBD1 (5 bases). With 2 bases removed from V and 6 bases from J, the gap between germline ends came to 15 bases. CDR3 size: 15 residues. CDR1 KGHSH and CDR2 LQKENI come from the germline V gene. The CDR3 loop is CASSPSTVLSDTQYF. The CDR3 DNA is TGTGCCAGCTCACCATCGACAGTTCTGAGCGATACGCAGTATTTT.

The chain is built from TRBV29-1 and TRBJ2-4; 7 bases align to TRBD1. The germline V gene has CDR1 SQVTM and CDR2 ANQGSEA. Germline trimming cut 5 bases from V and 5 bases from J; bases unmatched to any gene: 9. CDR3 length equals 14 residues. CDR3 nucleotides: TGCAGCGTTTTTTCTCGGACAGGAGAAAACATTCAGTACTTC. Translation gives CSVFSRTGENIQYF.

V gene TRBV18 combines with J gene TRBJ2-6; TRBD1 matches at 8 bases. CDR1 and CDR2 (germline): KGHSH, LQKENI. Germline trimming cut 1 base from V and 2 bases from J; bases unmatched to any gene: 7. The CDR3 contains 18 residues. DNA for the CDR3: TGTGCCAGCTCACCACGGGCGGCAGGGGGCACTGGGGCCAACGTCCTGACTTTC. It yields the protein CASSPRAAGGTGANVLTF.

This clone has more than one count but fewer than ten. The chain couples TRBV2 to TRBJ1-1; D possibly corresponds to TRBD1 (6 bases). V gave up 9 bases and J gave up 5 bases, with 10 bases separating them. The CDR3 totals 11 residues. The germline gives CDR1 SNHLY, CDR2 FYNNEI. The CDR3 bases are TGTGCCAGACAGGGAGAGACTGAAGCTTTCTTT. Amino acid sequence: CARQGETEAFF.